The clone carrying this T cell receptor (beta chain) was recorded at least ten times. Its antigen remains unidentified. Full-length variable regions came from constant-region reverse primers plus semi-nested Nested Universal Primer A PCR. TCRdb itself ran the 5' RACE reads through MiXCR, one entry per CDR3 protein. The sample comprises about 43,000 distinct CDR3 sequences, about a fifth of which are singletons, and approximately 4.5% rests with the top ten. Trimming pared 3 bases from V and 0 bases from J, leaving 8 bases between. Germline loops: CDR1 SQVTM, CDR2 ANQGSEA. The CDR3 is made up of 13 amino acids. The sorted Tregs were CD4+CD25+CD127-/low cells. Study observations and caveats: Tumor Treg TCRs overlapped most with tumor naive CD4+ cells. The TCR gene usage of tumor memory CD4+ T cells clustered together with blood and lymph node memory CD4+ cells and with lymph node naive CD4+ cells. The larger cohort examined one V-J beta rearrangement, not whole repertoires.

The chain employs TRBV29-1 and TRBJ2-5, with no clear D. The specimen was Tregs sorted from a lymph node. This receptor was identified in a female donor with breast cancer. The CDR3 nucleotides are TGCAGCGTTGACACAGCTAACCAAGAGACCCAGTACTTC. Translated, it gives CSVDTANQETQYF.